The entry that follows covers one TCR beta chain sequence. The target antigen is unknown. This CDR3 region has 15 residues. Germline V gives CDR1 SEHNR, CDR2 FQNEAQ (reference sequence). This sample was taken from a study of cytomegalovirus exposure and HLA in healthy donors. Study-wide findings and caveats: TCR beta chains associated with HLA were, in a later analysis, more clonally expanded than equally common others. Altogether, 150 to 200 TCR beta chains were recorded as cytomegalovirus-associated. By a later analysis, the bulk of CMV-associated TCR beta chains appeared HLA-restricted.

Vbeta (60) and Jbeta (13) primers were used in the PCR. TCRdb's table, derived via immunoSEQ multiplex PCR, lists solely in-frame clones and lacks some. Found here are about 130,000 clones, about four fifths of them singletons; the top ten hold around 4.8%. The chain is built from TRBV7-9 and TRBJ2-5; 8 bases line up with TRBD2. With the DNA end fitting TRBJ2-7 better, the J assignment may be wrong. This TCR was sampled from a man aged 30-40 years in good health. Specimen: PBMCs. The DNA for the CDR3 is TGTGCCAGCAGCTCCCCCGGGGGGGGCACCTACGAGCAGTACTTC. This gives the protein CASSSPGGGTYEQYF.